One sample yielded the 9 T cell receptor beta chains listed below, sequenced in a study of OX40 agonist ivuxolimab in advanced cancers. Generated by immunoSEQ multiplex PCR, the TCRdb table keeps only in-frame clones and is missing some. Among over 35,000 clones listed, about 86% were seen once. Source: CD4+ or CD8+ T cells sorted from blood, taken in a trial of the OX40 agonist ivuxolimab. These receptor sequences come from an adult with an advanced solid tumor such as melanoma, head and neck, liver or kidney cancer.

This rearrangement joins TRBV13 to TRBJ2-3; 9 bases map to TRBD1. The trim removed 5 bases at V and 6 bases at J, leaving 6 bases unmatched. The CDR3 covers 14 residues. Germline V gene data show CDR1 as PRHDT and CDR2 as FYEKMQ (reference sequence). The CDR3 region has the DNA TGTGCCAGCAGCCCAGGGACAGGGTTTGATACGCAGTATTTT. Amino acids: CASSPGTGFDTQYF.

The chain has TRBV28 and TRBJ1-5; D gene unclear. There are 14 residues in the CDR3. Trimming took off 5 bases at V and 5 bases at J, with 13 bases between the two ends. CDR1 MDHEN and CDR2 SYDVKM come from the germline V gene. CDR3 DNA sequence: TGTGCCAGCAGTCCCTCGGCGCCCCATCAGCCCCAGCATTTT. Residues: CASSPSAPHQPQHF.

The chain combines TRBV29-1 with TRBJ2-2; TRBD1 is a possible D gene (6 bases). This CDR3 has 13 amino acids. Germline V gene data show CDR1 as SQVTM and CDR2 as ANQGSEA. Trimming cost V 6 bases and J 3 bases, with 11 bases left between them. CDR3 sequence reads: CSVVQGYTGELFF. The CDR3 region has the DNA TGCAGCGTGGTTCAGGGGTACACCGGGGAGCTGTTTTTT.

This chain uses TRBV4-2 with TRBJ2-2, with D possibly TRBD2 on 5 matching bases. The CDR3 is 15 amino acids. The ends were cut back, 3 bases at V and 6 bases at J, with 14 bases in the middle. Germline V gene sequence: CDR1 LGHNA, CDR2 YNFKEQ. The CDR3 bases are TGTGCCAGCAGCCACCGGACTCCTCAGGCCGGGGAGCTGTTTTTT. Translated: CASSHRTPQAGELFF.

The chain couples TRBV28 to TRBJ1-6, with 7 bases lining up with TRBD1. The CDR3 is 16 residues long. Germline CDR1 and CDR2: MDHEN and SYDVKM. The V gene end was trimmed by 5 bases and the J gene end by 2 bases; junction bases not matched to a gene: 6. The CDR3 reads CASSGDSYAYNSPLHF. CDR3 nucleotides: TGTGCCAGCAGTGGGGACAGCTACGCCTATAATTCACCCCTCCACTTT.

The V gene is TRBV6-1, the J gene TRBJ1-5; tentative D call: TRBD1 (5 bases). V was cut by 3 bases and J by 3 bases, with 15 bases left in between. CDR1 and CDR2 (germline): MNHNS, SASEGT. The CDR3 extends over 16 amino acids. The CDR3 DNA reads TGTGCCAGCAGTGATTATCAGGGTTTCCTCAATCAGCCCCAGCATTTT. This sequence encodes CASSDYQGFLNQPQHF.

The genes are TRBV2 and TRBJ2-2, with D possibly TRBD1 on 6 matching bases. V lost 3 bases, J lost 3 bases, and 17 bases lay in between. The CDR3 extends over 17 amino acids. CDR1 is SNHLY, CDR2 FYNNEI, per germline. The CDR3 spells CASSDRSDRPHTGELFF. CDR3 DNA: TGTGCCAGCAGTGATCGAAGCGACAGGCCACACACCGGGGAGCTGTTTTTT.

This clone was picked up a small number of times. The rearrangement joins TRBV6-4 to TRBJ2-3; D gene uncertain. The CDR3 is 14 residues long. From germline, CDR1 is MRHNA and CDR2 SNTAGT. V was trimmed by 0 bases and J by 14 bases, leaving 18 bases between them. The CDR3 here is CASSDSGGSGARYF. CDR3 bases: TGTGCCAGCAGTGACTCGGGCGGTTCGGGCGCCAGGTATTTT.

J is TRBJ2-5 and V is TRBV7-9; the D gene is possibly TRBD1 (6 bases). Germline V gene data show CDR1 as SEHNR and CDR2 as FQNEAQ (reference sequence). V was cut by 5 bases and J by 6 bases, with 13 bases left in between. This CDR3 is built from 13 residues. The CDR3 nucleotides read TGTGCCAGCAGCATGGACAGCTACAAGACCCAGTACTTC. This codes for CASSMDSYKTQYF.